The clone carrying this T cell receptor (beta chain) showed up just a few times. The CDR3 runs to 16 residues. The V gene's germline CDR1 is SGHTA and CDR2 FQGTGA. Trimming took 2 bases from V and 8 from J, leaving 19 bases between them. The data were obtained in a study of T-cell reconstitution after alpha-beta-depleted transplantation in children. Unique molecular identifiers were used to barcode this TCRbeta library. TCRdb ran MiXCR on the PCR reads and lists one entry per CDR3 protein. Counted here are 350,000 to 500,000 distinct CDR3 sequences, over 40% occurring once; the ten biggest clones make up roughly 27%.

The genes are TRBV7-3 and TRBJ2-1; no clear D. Source: PBMCs, taken before TCRalphabeta/CD19-depleted stem cell transplant. The receptor was derived from a girl aged 2-10 years with aplastic anemia, due to receive a stem cell transplant. CDR3 sequence (DNA): TGTGCCAGCAGCTTATTACTGGTCCCTCCGTTCGATGAGCAGTTCTTC. Its translation: CASSLLLVPPFDEQFF.